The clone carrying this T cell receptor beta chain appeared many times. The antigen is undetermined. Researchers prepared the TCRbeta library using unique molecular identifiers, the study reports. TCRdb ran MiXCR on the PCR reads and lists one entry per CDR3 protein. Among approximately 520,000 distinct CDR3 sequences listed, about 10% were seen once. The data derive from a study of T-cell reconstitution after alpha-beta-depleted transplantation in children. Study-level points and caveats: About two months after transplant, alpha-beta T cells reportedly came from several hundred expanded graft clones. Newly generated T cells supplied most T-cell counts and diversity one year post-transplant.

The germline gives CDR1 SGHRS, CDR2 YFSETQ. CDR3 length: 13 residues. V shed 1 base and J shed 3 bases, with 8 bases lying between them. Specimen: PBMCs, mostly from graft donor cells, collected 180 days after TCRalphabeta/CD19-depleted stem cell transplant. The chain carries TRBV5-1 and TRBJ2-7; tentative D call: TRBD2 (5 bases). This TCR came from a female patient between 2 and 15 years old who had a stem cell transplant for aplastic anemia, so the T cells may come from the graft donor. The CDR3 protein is CASSLTGGYEQYF. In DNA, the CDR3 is TGCGCCAGCAGCTTGACCGGAGGCTACGAGCAGTACTTC.